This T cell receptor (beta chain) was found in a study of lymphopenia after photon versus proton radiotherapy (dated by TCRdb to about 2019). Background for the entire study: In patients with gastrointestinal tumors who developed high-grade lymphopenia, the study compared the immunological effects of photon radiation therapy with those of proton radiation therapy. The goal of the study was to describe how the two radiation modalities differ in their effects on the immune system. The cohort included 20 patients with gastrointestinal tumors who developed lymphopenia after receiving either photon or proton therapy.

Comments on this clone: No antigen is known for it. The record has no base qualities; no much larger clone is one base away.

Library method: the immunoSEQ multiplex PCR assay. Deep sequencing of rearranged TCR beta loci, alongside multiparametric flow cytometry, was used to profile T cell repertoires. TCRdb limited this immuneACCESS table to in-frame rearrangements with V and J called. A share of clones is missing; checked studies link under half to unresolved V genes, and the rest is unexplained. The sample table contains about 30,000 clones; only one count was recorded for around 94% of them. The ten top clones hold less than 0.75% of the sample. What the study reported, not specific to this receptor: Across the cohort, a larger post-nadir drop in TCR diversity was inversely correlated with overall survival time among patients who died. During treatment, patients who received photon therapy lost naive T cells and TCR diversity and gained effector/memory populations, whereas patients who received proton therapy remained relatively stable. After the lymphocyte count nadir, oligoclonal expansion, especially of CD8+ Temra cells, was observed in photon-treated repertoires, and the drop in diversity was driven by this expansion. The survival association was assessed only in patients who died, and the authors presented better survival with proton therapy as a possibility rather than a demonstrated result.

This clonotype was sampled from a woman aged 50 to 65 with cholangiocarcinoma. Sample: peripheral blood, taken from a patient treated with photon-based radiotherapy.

The CDR3 has the sequence CASSIDPDGINYGYTF. At the DNA level, the sequence is TGTGCCAGTAGTATAGATCCAGACGGAATTAACTATGGCTACACCTTC. The rearranged chain carries TRBV19 and TRBJ1-2; no D gene is confidently identified. The germline V gene (reference sequence) sets CDR1 to LNHDA and CDR2 to SQIVND. From its cysteine to its phenylalanine, the CDR3 spans 16 amino acids. The retained sequence is limited to the CDR3, 48 bases, with the frame set at the first base. Trimming removed 0 bases from V and 1 base from J, leaving 12 bases between the germline ends.